This TCR beta chain was identified during a study of cytomegalovirus exposure and HLA in healthy donors. The CDR3 has 11 residues. The germline V and J ends were trimmed by 6 bases and 10 bases, with 12 bases remaining between them. Germline V gene data show CDR1 as MNHEY and CDR2 as SVGAGI. With 60 Vbeta and 13 Jbeta primers, the PCR was carried out. TCRdb's table, derived via immunoSEQ multiplex PCR, lists solely in-frame clones and lacks some. The sample has 150,000 to 200,000 clones, less than 85% seen once; the top ten hold approximately 1.6%. Sequenced material: PBMCs. J is TRBJ1-1 and V is TRBV6-5; D might be TRBD1 (5 bases). The sequence was obtained from a male donor in good health and CMV-seronegative. The CDR3 is CASRVRARAFF. The CDR3 coding sequence is TGTGCCAGCAGGGTCAGGGCCCGAGCTTTCTTT.